Below are 30 T cell receptor beta chains sequenced from a single sample in a study of graft-versus-host responses after intestinal transplantation. The table came from immunoSEQ multiplex PCR; TCRdb's copy has only in-frame clones and leaves some out. The sample yields about 120,000 clones, about 95% seen once. The antigens for these receptors are not known. This sample comprised unstimulated CD8+ T cells sorted from spleen or lymph node cells, obtained before intestinal transplant. The receptors derive from a human donor who received an intestinal transplant.

The chain carries TRBV28 and TRBJ2-7; 8 bases map to TRBD1. The V and J ends lost 3 bases and 1 base, in that order; junction bases with no gene match: 5. There are 15 residues in the CDR3. CDR1 and CDR2 from the germline V gene are MDHEN and SYDVKM. The chain's CDR3 is CASSFAGTGSYEQYF. For the CDR3, the DNA is TGTGCCAGCAGTTTCGCCGGGACAGGTTCCTACGAGCAGTACTTC. Filled out from reference TRBV28 and TRBJ2-7, the complete variable domain reads DVKVTQSSRYLVKRTGEKVFLECVQDMDHENMFWYRQDPGLGLRLIYFSYDVKMKEKGDIPEGYSVSREKKERFSLILESASTNQTSMYLCASSFAGTGSYEQYFGPGTRLTVT.

The rearrangement uses TRBV9 and TRBJ1-1, with D uncertain. The germline V and J ends were trimmed by 0 bases and 0 bases, with 12 bases remaining between them. The CDR3 is 16 amino acids. CDR1 and CDR2 (germline): SGDLS, YYNGEE. The DNA for the CDR3 is TGTGCCAGCAGCGTAGGTGGTGGCCCCCTGAACACTGAAGCTTTCTTT. This sequence encodes CASSVGGGPLNTEAFF.

The V gene is TRBV27, the J gene TRBJ2-7; 9 nucleotides match TRBD2. The CDR3 is 15 residues long. Germline-derived CDR1 and CDR2 are MNHEY and SMNVEV (reference sequence). The trim removed 3 bases at V and 4 bases at J, leaving 7 bases unmatched. The CDR3 region is CASSLTSGDLYEQYF. CDR3 nucleotides: TGTGCCAGCAGTTTGACTAGCGGCGACCTATACGAGCAGTACTTC.

CDR3 nucleotide sequence: TGTGCCAGTAGTTTCGCCCCCCTTGTGGTCTTCCTTTACAATGAGCAGTTCTTC. It is translated as CASSFAPLVVFLYNEQFF. The chain couples TRBV19 to TRBJ2-1; D is unresolved. This CDR3 contains 18 residues. Germline V gene data show CDR1 as LNHDA and CDR2 as SQIVND (reference sequence). The V gene lost 5 bases and the J gene lost 4 bases, with 24 bases spanning the gap.

This chain joins TRBV27 and TRBJ1-4, with 7 bases matching TRBD1. CDR3 size: 16 residues. CDR1 is MNHEY and CDR2 is SMNVEV in the germline V gene (reference sequence). With V trimmed by 6 bases and J by 1 base, 8 bases remained unmatched. CDR3 DNA sequence: TGTGCCAGCAGCACCTGGACAGGAGGAACTAATGAAAAACTGTTTTTT. As protein: CASSTWTGGTNEKLFF.

The chain combines TRBV19 with TRBJ1-4; D unresolved. The germline gives CDR1 LNHDA, CDR2 SQIVND (reference sequence). V was cut by 6 bases and J by 6 bases, with 11 bases left in between. The CDR3 loop spans 13 amino acids. The CDR3 region has the DNA TGTGCCAGTAGGATCGGGTACGATGAAAAACTGTTTTTT. As protein: CASRIGYDEKLFF.

This chain joins TRBV28 and TRBJ1-1; TRBD1 matches 10 bases. The CDR3 totals 16 residues. CDR1 MDHEN and CDR2 SYDVKM come from the germline V gene. J was trimmed by 9 bases and V by 6 bases; bases with no gene match: 16. The CDR3 sequence: CASRPRQGAETFKAFF. DNA for the CDR3: TGTGCCAGCAGACCCCGACAGGGGGCTGAAACTTTCAAAGCTTTCTTT.

The chain carries TRBV4-1 and TRBJ1-2; D may be TRBD1 (5 bases). This CDR3 is built from 17 residues. V was shortened by 3 bases and J by 6 bases, with 23 bases between the two germline ends. The germline V gene has CDR1 MGHRA and CDR2 YSYEKL. In nucleotides, the CDR3 is TGCGCCAGCAGCCAGGCGGCAGGGAGGCAGGAGGGCAATGGCTACACCTTC. Protein: CASSQAAGRQEGNGYTF.

This rearrangement joins TRBV6-6 to TRBJ1-1; D call uncertain. The CDR3 consists of 10 residues. V was shortened by 7 bases and J by 8 bases, with 8 bases between the two germline ends. CDR1 MNHNY and CDR2 SVGAGI come from the germline V gene (reference sequence). CDR3 bases: TGTGCCAGCACGGACGGCGAAGCTTTCTTT. It yields the protein CASTDGEAFF.

This chain connects TRBV6-5 to TRBJ1-1, with D tentatively TRBD1 (5 bases). Trimming took off 5 bases at V and 8 bases at J, with 15 bases between the two ends. Per the germline V gene, CDR1 is MNHEY and CDR2 is SVGAGI. The CDR3 spans 13 residues. The CDR3 here is CASSTGQSGEAFF. CDR3 coding DNA: TGTGCCAGCAGTACAGGTCAGTCGGGGGAAGCTTTCTTT.

V is TRBV4-1 and J is TRBJ1-2; 7 nucleotides align to TRBD1. The V segment lost 2 bases and the J segment 2 bases; nucleotides outside the gene matches: 5. CDR1 MGHRA and CDR2 YSYEKL come from the germline V gene. The CDR3 is made up of 15 amino acids. In DNA form, the CDR3 reads TGCGCCAGCAGCCAAAGACAGGGAGTCAACTATGGCTACACCTTC. Translated, it gives CASSQRQGVNYGYTF.

The V gene is TRBV28, the J gene TRBJ2-1, with D unresolved. This CDR3 region has 11 residues. V was clipped by 3 bases and J by 5 bases, with 2 bases between them. CDR1 and CDR2 (germline): MDHEN, SYDVKM. The CDR3 sequence: CASSFNNEQFF. The CDR3 DNA reads as TGTGCCAGCAGTTTTAACAATGAGCAGTTCTTC.

The chain recombines TRBV28 with TRBJ2-2; 7 bases line up with TRBD2. This CDR3 region has 16 residues. Germline V gene lookup returns CDR1 MDHEN and CDR2 SYDVKM. The junction had 3 bases not matched to a gene; V was cut back by 2 bases and J by 0 bases. The CDR3 region is CASSLRLAANTGELFF. The CDR3 DNA sequence: TGTGCCAGCAGTTTACGACTAGCAGCGAACACCGGGGAGCTGTTTTTT.

CDR3 protein: CASSHYRHDTEAFF. CDR3 in DNA: TGTGCCAGCAGTCATTATCGACACGACACTGAAGCTTTCTTT. V and J are TRBV28 and TRBJ1-1; D gene uncertain. V was clipped by 5 bases and J by 3 bases, with 13 bases between them. CDR3 length equals 14 residues. CDR1 and CDR2 from the germline V gene are MDHEN and SYDVKM.

This clone has a single count. This rearrangement joins TRBV9 to TRBJ2-4, with 9 bases matching TRBD1. The V and J ends lost 0 bases and 6 bases, in that order; junction bases with no gene match: 7. Per germline, CDR1 SGDLS and CDR2 YYNGEE. The CDR3 length is 16 residues. The CDR3: CASSVGDRGYGNIQYF. The CDR3 bases are TGTGCCAGCAGCGTAGGAGACAGGGGGTATGGAAACATTCAGTACTTC.

The J gene is TRBJ2-3, the V gene TRBV4-1, with 7 bases identical to TRBD2. V trimming: 0 bases; J trimming: 2 bases; junction bases outside the gene matches: 5. CDR3 length equals 16 residues. Germline assignment: CDR1 MGHRA and CDR2 YSYEKL. For the CDR3, the DNA is TGCGCCAGCAGCCAAGATACCGGGAGGAACACAGATACGCAGTATTTT. It is translated as CASSQDTGRNTDTQYF.

The V and J genes are TRBV29-1 and TRBJ1-2, with no clear D. V was pared by 3 bases and J by 4 bases, with 24 bases between. Germline V gives CDR1 SQVTM, CDR2 ANQGSEA. This CDR3 has 17 amino acids. This CDR3 is CSVDETAIGRPIYGYTF. The CDR3 DNA reads as TGCAGCGTTGACGAGACCGCTATCGGTAGGCCAATCTATGGCTACACCTTC.

The gene calls are TRBV27 and TRBJ2-1, with TRBD2 matching 7 bases. Germline loops: CDR1 MNHEY, CDR2 SMNVEV (reference sequence). This CDR3 has 13 residues. Germline trimming cut 2 bases from V and 7 bases from J; bases unmatched to any gene: 2. The chain's CDR3 is CASSLLAVNEQFF. Written as DNA, the CDR3 is TGTGCCAGCAGTTTACTAGCGGTAAATGAGCAGTTCTTC.

The chain has TRBV28 and TRBJ2-2, with 10 bases fitting TRBD2. Germline trimming cut 5 bases from V and 7 bases from J; bases unmatched to any gene: 13. This CDR3 is built from 17 residues. From germline, CDR1 is MDHEN and CDR2 SYDVKM. CDR3 amino acids: CASSTRSGRAVIGELFF. CDR3 DNA sequence: TGTGCCAGCAGTACCAGGAGCGGGAGGGCCGTGATCGGGGAGCTGTTTTTT.

The chain uses TRBV28 and TRBJ1-4, with 8 bases matching TRBD1. In germline, CDR1 is MDHEN, CDR2 SYDVKM. The CDR3 consists of 14 residues. The ends lost 5 bases at V and 8 bases at J; junction bases unmatched: 7. The CDR3 sequence is CASSLQGAREKLFF. In DNA form, the CDR3 reads TGTGCCAGCAGTCTCCAGGGGGCGCGAGAAAAACTGTTTTTT. Supplemented by reference TRBV28 and TRBJ1-4, the full variable domain reads DVKVTQSSRYLVKRTGEKVFLECVQDMDHENMFWYRQDPGLGLRLIYFSYDVKMKEKGDIPEGYSVSREKKERFSLILESASTNQTSMYLCASSLQGAREKLFFGSGTQLSVL.

The J gene is TRBJ1-5, the V gene TRBV4-1, with a weak D call TRBD1 (6 bases). Germline V gene sequence: CDR1 MGHRA, CDR2 YSYEKL. The CDR3 totals 16 residues. V lost 5 bases to trimming and J lost 1 base, with 15 bases between them. The CDR3, as DNA: TGCGCCAGCAGCGACCTCGCCAGGGGAAGCAATCAGCCCCAGCATTTT. It yields the protein CASSDLARGSNQPQHF.

This chain connects TRBV28 to TRBJ1-2, with TRBD1 matching 10 bases. CDR3 length: 16 amino acids. CDR1 is MDHEN, CDR2 SYDVKM, per germline. Unmatched junction bases numbered 9, after V lost 4 bases and J lost 4 bases. CDR3 amino acids: CASSSGGTGDSYGYTF. The CDR3 DNA sequence: TGTGCCAGCAGTTCGGGGGGGACAGGGGACAGCTATGGCTACACCTTC.

V gene TRBV11-2 combines with J gene TRBJ1-1; D is ambiguous. Per germline, CDR1 SGHAT and CDR2 FQNNGV. This CDR3 has 12 residues. The germline V and J ends were trimmed by 5 bases and 3 bases, with 7 bases remaining between them. The DNA for the CDR3 is TGTGCCAGCAGCCTCGGCGACACTGAAGCTTTCTTT. Encoded protein: CASSLGDTEAFF. Looking up the rest from reference TRBV11-2 and TRBJ1-1 gives the full variable domain: EAGVAQSPRYKIIEKRQSVAFWCNPISGHATLYWYQQILGQGPKLLIQFQNNGVVDDSQLPKDRFSAERLKGVDSTLKIQPAKLEDSAVYLCASSLGDTEAFFGQGTRLTVV.

This sequence joins TRBV7-9 and TRBJ1-1, with 10 nucleotides matching TRBD1. After removal of 6 bases from V and 3 bases from J, the junction contained 13 bases not matched to a gene. CDR3 size: 17 residues. Germline CDR1 SEHNR, CDR2 FQNEAQ (reference sequence). CDR3: CASRLTGGEAPDTEAFF. In DNA, the CDR3 is TGTGCCAGCAGACTGACAGGGGGCGAGGCCCCTGACACTGAAGCTTTCTTT. The full variable domain, completed using reference TRBV7-9 and TRBJ1-1, is DTGVSQNPRHKITKRGQNVTFRCDPISEHNRLYWYRQTLGQGPEFLTYFQNEAQLEKSRLLSDRFSAERPKGSFSTLEIQRTEQGDSAMYLCASRLTGGEAPDTEAFFGQGTRLTVV.

In regard to this clone: At one boundary the junction diverges from the germline segment, which might be a read error. The chain is built from TRBV7-7 and TRBJ2-1; 9 nucleotides agree with TRBD2. Germline values: CDR1 SSHAT, CDR2 FNYEAQ (reference sequence). This CDR3 is 18 amino acids long. The CDR3 coding sequence is TGTGCTAGCAGCTTAGTCCCCCCAGGGACTAGCCCGGGCAATGAGCAGTTCTTC. Its translation is CASSLVPPGTSPGNEQFF. Looking up the rest from reference TRBV7-7 and TRBJ2-1 gives the full variable domain: GAGVSQSPRYKVTKRGQDVTLRCDPISSHATLYWYQQALGQGPEFLTYFNYEAQPDKSGLPSDRFSAERPEGSISTLTIQRTEQRDSAMYRCASSLVPPGTSPGNEQFFGPGTRLTVL.

This chain links TRBV5-1 with TRBJ1-1; D is undetermined. CDR1 and CDR2 from the germline V gene are SGHRS and YFSETQ. The CDR3 spans 14 residues. V gave up 3 bases and J gave up 0 bases, with 9 bases separating them. In DNA form, the CDR3 reads TGCGCCAGCAGCTCGGCGCCAGTGAACACTGAAGCTTTCTTT. Encoded protein: CASSSAPVNTEAFF.

CDR3 in amino acids: CASSMGFSNTEAFF. The CDR3 DNA follows: TGTGCCAGTAGTATGGGATTCTCGAACACTGAAGCTTTCTTT. This chain links TRBV19 with TRBJ1-1; no clear D. Per germline, CDR1 LNHDA and CDR2 SQIVND (reference sequence). This CDR3 region has 14 residues. Trimming stripped 3 bases from V and 1 base from J, with 9 bases between.

The chain couples TRBV9 to TRBJ1-2; tentative D call: TRBD1 (5 bases). V was shortened by 3 bases and J by 3 bases, with 9 bases between the two germline ends. The CDR3 sequence is 13 residues long. Germline V gene data show CDR1 as SGDLS and CDR2 as YYNGEE. The CDR3 DNA reads TGTGCCAGCAGCGCCGGGACCCACTATGGCTACACCTTC. Translation: CASSAGTHYGYTF.

The V gene is TRBV4-1, the J gene TRBJ2-2; 11 bases are a match to TRBD2. The germline gives CDR1 MGHRA, CDR2 YSYEKL. This CDR3 is built from 16 residues. The V gene end was trimmed by 2 bases and the J gene end by 5 bases; junction bases not matched to a gene: 4. The CDR3 sequence: CASSQRSGRVTGELFF. For the CDR3, the DNA is TGCGCCAGCAGCCAACGTAGCGGGAGGGTTACCGGGGAGCTGTTTTTT.

This clone was seen once. The rearrangement uses TRBV28 and TRBJ2-3; 9 positions match TRBD1. Germline V gene sequence: CDR1 MDHEN, CDR2 SYDVKM. V shed 5 bases and J 2 bases; nucleotides not matched to a gene: 5. The CDR3 covers 15 residues. Written as DNA, the CDR3 is TGTGCCAGCAGTCCTTACAGGGGGCCCACAGATACGCAGTATTTT. Translated, it gives CASSPYRGPTDTQYF.